This entry is about one T cell receptor beta chain. The antigen is undetermined. The junction departs from germline at one end; a sequencing error may be responsible. The time point is: patch test 3, about 24 weeks after DPC sensitization. The treatment was: therapeutic diphenylcyclopropenone sensitization with weekly scalp DPC. Each patch-test visit's blood sample preceded patch application. The total RNA was obtained from whole blood that was not fractionated. Individual cDNA molecules (in the library) carried attached unique molecular identifiers. Each CDR3 protein gets one entry after TCRdb re-called the RACE reads with MiXCR. The sample records about 58,000 distinct CDR3 sequences, under 15% being singletons. The data derive from a study of human T cells and chemical hapten exposure. Overall study findings and caveats: Patch test score rose with PT1 expanded TCRs, significant at 8, 16, 32, not 4.

This TCR came from a man younger than 45 with alopecia areata. Some clones in this sample may be carry-over from other donors' samples. The input for sequencing was whole blood, taken in connection with sensitization to the hapten diphenylcyclopropenone (DPC).

Here the CDR3 reads CASSLLAGRSGEPFF. The CDR3 DNA follows: TGTGCCAGCAGTCTCCTCGCGGGGAGGTCCGGGGAGCCGTTTTTT. The V call is TRBV11-2, the J call TRBJ2-2, with D possibly matching TRBD2 (6 bases). CDR3 length equals 15 residues. CDR1 and CDR2 (germline): SGHAT, FQNNGV.